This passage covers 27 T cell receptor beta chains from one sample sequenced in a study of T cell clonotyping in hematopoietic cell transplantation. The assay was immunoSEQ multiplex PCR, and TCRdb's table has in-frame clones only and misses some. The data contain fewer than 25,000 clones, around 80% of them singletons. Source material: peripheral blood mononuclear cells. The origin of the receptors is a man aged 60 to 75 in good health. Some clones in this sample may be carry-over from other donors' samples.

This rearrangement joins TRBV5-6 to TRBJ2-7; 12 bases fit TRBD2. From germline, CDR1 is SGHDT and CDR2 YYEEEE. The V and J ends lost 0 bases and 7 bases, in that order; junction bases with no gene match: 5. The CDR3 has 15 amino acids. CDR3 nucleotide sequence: TGTGCCAGCAGCTTGGGACTAGCGGGAGTTTTTGAGCAGTACTTC. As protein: CASSLGLAGVFEQYF. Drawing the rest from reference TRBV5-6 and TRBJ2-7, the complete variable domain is DAGVTQSPTHLIKTRGQQVTLRCSPKSGHDTVSWYQQALGQGPQFIFQYYEEEERQRGNFPDRFSGHQFPNYSSELNVNALLLGDSALYLCASSLGLAGVFEQYFGPGTRLTVT.

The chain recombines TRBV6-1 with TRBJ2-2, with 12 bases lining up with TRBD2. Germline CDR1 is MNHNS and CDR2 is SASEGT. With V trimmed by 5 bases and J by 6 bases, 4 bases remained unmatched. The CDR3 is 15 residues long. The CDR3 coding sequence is TGTGCCAGCAGTCTAGCGGGGGGGCATCCCGGGGAGCTGTTTTTT. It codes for CASSLAGGHPGELFF.

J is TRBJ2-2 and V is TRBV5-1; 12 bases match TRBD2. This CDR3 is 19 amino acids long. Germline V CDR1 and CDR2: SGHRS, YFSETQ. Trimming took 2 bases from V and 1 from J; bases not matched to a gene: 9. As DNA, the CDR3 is TGCGCCAGCAGCTTCAATCCTAGCGGGAGGGCCCGGAACACCGGGGAGCTGTTTTTT. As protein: CASSFNPSGRARNTGELFF.

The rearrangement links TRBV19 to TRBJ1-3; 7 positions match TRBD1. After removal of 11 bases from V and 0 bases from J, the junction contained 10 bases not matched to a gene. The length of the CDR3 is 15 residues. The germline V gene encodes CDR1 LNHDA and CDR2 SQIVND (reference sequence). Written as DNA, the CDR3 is TGTGCCGCTGGGGACAGTCCGAACTCTGGAAACACCATATATTTT. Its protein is CAAGDSPNSGNTIYF.

The CDR3 here is CASSSLPVQRATNEKLFF. CDR3 in DNA: TGTGCCAGTAGTTCCCTGCCCGTACAGCGTGCAACTAATGAAAAACTGTTTTTT. The chain joins TRBV19 to TRBJ1-4; no reliable D call. Trimming cost V 5 bases and J 0 bases, with 19 bases left between them. This CDR3 is 18 amino acids long. CDR1 is LNHDA and CDR2 is SQIVND in the germline V gene (reference sequence). Combining the CDR3 with reference TRBV19 and TRBJ1-4 gives the whole variable domain DGGITQSPKYLFRKEGQNVTLSCEQNLNHDAMYWYRQDPGQGLRLIYYSQIVNDFQKGDIAEGYSVSREKKESFPLTVTSAQKNPTAFYLCASSSLPVQRATNEKLFFGSGTQLSVL.

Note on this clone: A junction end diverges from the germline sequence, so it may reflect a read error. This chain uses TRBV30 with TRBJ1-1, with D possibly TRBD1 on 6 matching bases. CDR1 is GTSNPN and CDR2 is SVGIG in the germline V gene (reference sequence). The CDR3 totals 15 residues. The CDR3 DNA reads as TGCGCCTGGAGTGTACGTAGGGGGGTGAACACTGAAGCTTTCTTT. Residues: CAWSVRRGVNTEAFF.

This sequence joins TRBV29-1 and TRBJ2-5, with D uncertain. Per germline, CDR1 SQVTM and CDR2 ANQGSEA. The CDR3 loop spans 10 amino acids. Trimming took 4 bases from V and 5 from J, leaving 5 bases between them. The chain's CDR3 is CSVVGETQYF. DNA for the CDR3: TGCAGCGTTGTCGGTGAGACCCAGTACTTC.

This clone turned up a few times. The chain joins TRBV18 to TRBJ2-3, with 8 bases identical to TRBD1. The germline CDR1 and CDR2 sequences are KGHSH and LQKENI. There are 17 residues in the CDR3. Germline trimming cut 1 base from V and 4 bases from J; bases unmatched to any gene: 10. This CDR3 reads CASSPQGAGGASDTQYF. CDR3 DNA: TGTGCCAGCTCACCACAGGGGGCAGGGGGCGCGTCAGATACGCAGTATTTT.

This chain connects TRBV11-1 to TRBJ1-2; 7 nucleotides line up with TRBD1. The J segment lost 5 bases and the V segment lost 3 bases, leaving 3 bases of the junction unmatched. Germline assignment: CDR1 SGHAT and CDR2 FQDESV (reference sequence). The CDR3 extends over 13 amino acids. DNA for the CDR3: TGTGCCAGCAGCTTCGGCAGGGGGTATGGCTACACCTTC. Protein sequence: CASSFGRGYGYTF.

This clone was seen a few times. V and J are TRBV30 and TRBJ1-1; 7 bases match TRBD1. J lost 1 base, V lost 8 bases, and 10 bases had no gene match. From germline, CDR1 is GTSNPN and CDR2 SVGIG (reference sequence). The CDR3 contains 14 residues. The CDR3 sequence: CATRQGNSNTEAFF. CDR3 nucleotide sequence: TGTGCCACCCGACAGGGCAATTCGAACACTGAAGCTTTCTTT.

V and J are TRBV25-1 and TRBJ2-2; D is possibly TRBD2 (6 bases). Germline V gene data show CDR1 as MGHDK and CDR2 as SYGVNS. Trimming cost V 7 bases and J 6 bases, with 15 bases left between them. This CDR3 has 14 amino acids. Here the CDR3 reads CASTGGWQPGELFF. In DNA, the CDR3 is TGTGCCAGCACAGGAGGGTGGCAACCCGGGGAGCTGTTTTTT.

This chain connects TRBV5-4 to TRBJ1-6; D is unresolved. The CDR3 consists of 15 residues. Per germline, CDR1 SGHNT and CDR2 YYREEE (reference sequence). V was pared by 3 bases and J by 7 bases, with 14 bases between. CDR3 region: CASSSELRANSPLHF. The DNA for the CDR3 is TGTGCCAGCAGCTCGGAGTTAAGGGCAAATTCACCCCTCCACTTT.

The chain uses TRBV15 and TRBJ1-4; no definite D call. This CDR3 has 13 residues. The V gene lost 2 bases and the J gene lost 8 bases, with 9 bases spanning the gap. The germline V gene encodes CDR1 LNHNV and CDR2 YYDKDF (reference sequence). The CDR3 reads CATSRWGGEKLFF. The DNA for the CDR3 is TGTGCCACCAGCAGATGGGGAGGGGAAAAACTGTTTTTT.

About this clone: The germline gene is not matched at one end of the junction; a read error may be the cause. The CDR3 sequence: CASRQGWGNTEAFF. In nucleotides, the CDR3 is TGCGCCAGCAGACAAGGTTGGGGGAACACTGAAGCTTTCTTT. The chain combines TRBV4-1 with TRBJ1-1; D is unresolved. CDR1 is MGHRA and CDR2 is YSYEKL in the germline V gene. The CDR3 has 14 amino acids.

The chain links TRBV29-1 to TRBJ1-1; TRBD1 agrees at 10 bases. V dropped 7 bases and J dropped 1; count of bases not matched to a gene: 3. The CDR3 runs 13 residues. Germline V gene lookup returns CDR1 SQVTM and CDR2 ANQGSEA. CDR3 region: CSGRDRGNTEAFF. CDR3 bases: TGCAGCGGAAGGGACAGGGGGAACACTGAAGCTTTCTTT.

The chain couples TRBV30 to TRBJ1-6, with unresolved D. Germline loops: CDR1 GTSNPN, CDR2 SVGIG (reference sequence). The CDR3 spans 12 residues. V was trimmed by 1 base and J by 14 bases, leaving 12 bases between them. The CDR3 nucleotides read TGTGCCTGGAGTGCTTGGGGTGGGTCCCTCCACTTT. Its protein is CAWSAWGGSLHF.

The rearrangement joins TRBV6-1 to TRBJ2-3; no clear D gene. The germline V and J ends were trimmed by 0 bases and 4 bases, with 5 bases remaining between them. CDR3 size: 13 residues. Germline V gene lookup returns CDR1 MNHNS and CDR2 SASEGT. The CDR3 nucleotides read TGTGCCAGCAGTGAAGCTGGCGCAGATACGCAGTATTTT. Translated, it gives CASSEAGADTQYF.

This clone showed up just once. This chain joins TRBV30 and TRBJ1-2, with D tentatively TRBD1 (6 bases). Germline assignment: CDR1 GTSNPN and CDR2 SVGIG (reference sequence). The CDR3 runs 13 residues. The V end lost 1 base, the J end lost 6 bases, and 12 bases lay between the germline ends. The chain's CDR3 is CAWSATGKDGYTF. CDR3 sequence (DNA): TGTGCCTGGAGTGCCACAGGGAAGGATGGCTACACCTTC. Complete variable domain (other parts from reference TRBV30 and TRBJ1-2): SQTIHQWPATLVQPVGSPLSLECTVEGTSNPNLYWYRQAAGRGLQLLFYSVGIGQISSEVPQNLSASRPQDRQFILSSKKLLLSDSGFYLCAWSATGKDGYTFGSGTRLTVV.

The CDR3 bases are TGTGCCAGCAGCTTAGGTGGACTTCTCACAGATACGCAGTATTTT. As protein: CASSLGGLLTDTQYF. V and J are TRBV7-2 and TRBJ2-3; D is perhaps TRBD2 (5 bases). The CDR3 spans 15 residues. The ends were cut back, 1 base at V and 2 bases at J, with 10 bases in the middle. Germline V gene lookup returns CDR1 SGHTA and CDR2 FQGNSA.

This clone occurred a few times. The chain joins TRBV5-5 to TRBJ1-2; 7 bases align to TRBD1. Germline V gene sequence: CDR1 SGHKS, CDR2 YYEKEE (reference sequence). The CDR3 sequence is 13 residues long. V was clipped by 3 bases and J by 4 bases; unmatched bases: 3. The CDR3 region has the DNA TGTGCCAGCAGCTGGCGGGACAGCTATGGCTACACCTTC. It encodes CASSWRDSYGYTF.

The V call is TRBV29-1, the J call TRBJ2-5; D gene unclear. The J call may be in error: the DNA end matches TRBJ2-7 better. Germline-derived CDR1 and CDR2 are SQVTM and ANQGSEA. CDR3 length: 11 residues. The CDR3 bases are TGCAGCGGAAACTTTGGGTACGAGCAGTACTTC. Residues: CSGNFGYEQYF.

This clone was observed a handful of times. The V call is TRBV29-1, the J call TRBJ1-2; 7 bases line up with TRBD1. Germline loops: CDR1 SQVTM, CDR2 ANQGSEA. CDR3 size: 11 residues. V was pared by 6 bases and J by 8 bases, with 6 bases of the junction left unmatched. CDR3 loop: CSVRQGGGYTF. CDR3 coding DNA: TGCAGCGTAAGACAGGGTGGAGGCTACACCTTC.

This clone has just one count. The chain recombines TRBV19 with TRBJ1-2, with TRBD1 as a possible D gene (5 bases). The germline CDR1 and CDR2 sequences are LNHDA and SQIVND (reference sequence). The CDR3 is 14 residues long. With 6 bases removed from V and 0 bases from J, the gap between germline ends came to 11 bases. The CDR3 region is CASSPQGANYGYTF. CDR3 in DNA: TGTGCCAGTAGCCCCCAGGGAGCTAACTATGGCTACACCTTC. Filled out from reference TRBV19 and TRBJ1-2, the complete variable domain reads DGGITQSPKYLFRKEGQNVTLSCEQNLNHDAMYWYRQDPGQGLRLIYYSQIVNDFQKGDIAEGYSVSREKKESFPLTVTSAQKNPTAFYLCASSPQGANYGYTFGSGTRLTVV.

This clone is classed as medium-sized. CDR3 nucleotides: TGCGCCAGCAGCCAAGGACACCACGACTATGGCTACACCTTC. Protein sequence: CASSQGHHDYGYTF. The rearrangement uses TRBV4-1 and TRBJ1-2; D uncertain. Germline CDR1 is MGHRA and CDR2 is YSYEKL. The CDR3 runs to 14 residues. Trimming left V 1 base short and J 3 bases short, with 9 bases between.

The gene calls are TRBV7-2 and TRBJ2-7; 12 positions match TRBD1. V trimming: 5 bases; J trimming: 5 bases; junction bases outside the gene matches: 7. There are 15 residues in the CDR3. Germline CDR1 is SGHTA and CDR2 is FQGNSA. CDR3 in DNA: TGTGCCAGCAGCGTCGGGACAGGGGGCTTCAACGAGCAGTACTTC. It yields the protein CASSVGTGGFNEQYF.

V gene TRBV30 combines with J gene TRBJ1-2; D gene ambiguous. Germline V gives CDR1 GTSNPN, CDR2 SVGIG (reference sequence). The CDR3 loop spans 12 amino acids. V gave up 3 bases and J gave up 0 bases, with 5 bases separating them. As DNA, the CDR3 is TGTGCCTGGAGGGGAACTAACTATGGCTACACCTTC. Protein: CAWRGTNYGYTF.

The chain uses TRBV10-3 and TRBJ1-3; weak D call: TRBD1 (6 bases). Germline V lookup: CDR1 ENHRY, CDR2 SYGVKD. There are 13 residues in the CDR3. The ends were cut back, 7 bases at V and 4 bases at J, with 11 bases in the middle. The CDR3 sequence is CAITQGSGNTIYF. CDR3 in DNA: TGTGCCATCACCCAGGGGTCCGGAAACACCATATATTTT.